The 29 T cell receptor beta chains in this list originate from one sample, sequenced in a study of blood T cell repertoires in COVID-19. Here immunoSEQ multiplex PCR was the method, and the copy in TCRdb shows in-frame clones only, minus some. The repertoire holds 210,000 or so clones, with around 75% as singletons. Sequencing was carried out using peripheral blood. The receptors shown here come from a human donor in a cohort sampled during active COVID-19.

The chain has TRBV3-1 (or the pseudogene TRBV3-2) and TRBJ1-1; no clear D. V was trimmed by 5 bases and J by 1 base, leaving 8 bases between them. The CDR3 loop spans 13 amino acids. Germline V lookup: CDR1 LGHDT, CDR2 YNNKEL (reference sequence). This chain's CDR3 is CASSFTPNTEAFF. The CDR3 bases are TGTGCCAGCAGCTTTACACCGAACACTGAAGCTTTCTTT.

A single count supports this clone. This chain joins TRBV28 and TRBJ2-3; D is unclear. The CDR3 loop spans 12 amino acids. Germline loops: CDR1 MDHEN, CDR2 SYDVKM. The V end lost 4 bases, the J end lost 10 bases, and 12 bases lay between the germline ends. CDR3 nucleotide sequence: TGTGCCAGCAGTTCCCTAGTAGTCCCGCAGTATTTT. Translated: CASSSLVVPQYF. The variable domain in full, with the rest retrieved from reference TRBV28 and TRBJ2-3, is DVKVTQSSRYLVKRTGEKVFLECVQDMDHENMFWYRQDPGLGLRLIYFSYDVKMKEKGDIPEGYSVSREKKERFSLILESASTNQTSMYLCASSSLVVPQYFGPGTRLTVL.

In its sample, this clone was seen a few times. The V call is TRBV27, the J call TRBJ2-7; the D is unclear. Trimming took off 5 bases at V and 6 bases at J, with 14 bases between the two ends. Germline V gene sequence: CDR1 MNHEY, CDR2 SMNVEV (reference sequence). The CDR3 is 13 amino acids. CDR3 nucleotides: TGTGCCAGCAGTCCCTTAGAGAATGTCGAGCAGTACTTC. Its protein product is CASSPLENVEQYF.

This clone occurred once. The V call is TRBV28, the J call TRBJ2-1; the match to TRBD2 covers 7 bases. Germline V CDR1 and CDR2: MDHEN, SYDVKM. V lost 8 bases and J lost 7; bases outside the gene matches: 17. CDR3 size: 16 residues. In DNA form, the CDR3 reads TGTGCCAGCGCCCTTTTAAGGGAGGGAAGGGGAAATGAGCAGTTCTTC. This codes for CASALLREGRGNEQFF.

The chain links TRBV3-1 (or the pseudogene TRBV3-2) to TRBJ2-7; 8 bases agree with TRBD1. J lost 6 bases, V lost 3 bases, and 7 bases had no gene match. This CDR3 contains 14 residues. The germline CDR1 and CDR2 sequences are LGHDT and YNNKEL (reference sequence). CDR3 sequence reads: CASSQTPTGAEQYF. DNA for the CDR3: TGTGCCAGCAGCCAGACCCCGACAGGGGCCGAGCAGTACTTC.

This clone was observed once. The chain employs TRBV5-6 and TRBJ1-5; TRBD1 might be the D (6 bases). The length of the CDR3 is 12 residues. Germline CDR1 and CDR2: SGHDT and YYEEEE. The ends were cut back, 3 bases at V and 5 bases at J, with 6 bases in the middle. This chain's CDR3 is CASSSGDQPQHF. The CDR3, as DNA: TGTGCCAGCAGCTCAGGGGATCAGCCCCAGCATTTT.

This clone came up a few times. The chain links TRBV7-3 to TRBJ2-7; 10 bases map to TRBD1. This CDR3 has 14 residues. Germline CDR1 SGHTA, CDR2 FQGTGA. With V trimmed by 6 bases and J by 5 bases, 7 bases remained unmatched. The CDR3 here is CASRTGTGDHEQYF. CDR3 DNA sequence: TGTGCCAGCAGGACCGGGACAGGGGACCACGAGCAGTACTTC.

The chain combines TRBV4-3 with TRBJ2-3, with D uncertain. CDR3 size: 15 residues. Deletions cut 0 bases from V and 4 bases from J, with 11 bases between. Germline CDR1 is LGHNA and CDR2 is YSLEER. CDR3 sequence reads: CASSQDLISADTQYF. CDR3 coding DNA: TGCGCCAGCAGCCAAGATCTAATAAGCGCAGATACGCAGTATTTT.

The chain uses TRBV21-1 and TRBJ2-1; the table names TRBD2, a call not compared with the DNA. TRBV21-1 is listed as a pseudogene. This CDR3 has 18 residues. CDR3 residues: CASSSQELAGVSYNEQFF. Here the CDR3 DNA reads TGTGCCAGCAGCTCCCAGGAGCTAGCGGGGGTCTCCTACAATGAGCAGTTCTTC.

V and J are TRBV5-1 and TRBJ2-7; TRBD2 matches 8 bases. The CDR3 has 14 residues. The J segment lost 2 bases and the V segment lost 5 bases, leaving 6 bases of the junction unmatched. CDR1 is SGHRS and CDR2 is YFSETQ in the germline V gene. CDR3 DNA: TGCGCCAGCAGGCGAACTAGCGGACCCTACGAGCAGTACTTC. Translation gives CASRRTSGPYEQYF.

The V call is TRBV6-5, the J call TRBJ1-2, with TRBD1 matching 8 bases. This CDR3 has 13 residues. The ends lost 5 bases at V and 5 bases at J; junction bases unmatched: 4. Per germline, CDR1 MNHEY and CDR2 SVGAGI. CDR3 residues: CASSPQGVYGYTF. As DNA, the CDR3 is TGTGCCAGCAGTCCACAGGGGGTGTATGGCTACACCTTC.

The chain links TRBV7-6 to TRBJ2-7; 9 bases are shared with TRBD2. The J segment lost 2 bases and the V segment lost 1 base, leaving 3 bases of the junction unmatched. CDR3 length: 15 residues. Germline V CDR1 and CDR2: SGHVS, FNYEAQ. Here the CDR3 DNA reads TGTGCCAGCAGCTTAGAGGCGGGAGGGCCCTACGAGCAGTACTTC. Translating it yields CASSLEAGGPYEQYF.

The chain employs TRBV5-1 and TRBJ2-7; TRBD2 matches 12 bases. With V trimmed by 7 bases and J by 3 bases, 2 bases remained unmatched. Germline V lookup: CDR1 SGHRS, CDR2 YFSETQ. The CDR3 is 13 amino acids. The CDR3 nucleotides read TGCGCCAGCGGGACTAGCGGGCACTACGAGCAGTACTTC. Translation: CASGTSGHYEQYF.

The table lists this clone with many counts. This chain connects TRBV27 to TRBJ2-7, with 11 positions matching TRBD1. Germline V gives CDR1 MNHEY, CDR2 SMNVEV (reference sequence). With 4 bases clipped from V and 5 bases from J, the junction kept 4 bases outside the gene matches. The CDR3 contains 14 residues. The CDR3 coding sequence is TGTGCCAGCAGTTCACGGACAGGGGGCCACGAGCAGTACTTC. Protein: CASSSRTGGHEQYF.

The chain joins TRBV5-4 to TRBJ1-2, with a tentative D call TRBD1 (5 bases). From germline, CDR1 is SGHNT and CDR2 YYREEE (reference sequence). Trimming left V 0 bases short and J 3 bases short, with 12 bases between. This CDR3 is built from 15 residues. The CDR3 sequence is CASSLEAGWYYGYTF. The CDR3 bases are TGTGCCAGCAGCTTGGAGGCAGGGTGGTACTATGGCTACACCTTC.

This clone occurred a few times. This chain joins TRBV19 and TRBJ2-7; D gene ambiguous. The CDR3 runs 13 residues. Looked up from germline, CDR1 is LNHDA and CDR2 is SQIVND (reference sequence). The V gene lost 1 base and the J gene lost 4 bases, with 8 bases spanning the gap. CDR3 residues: CASSIGAAYEQYF. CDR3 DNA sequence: TGTGCCAGTAGTATAGGGGCTGCTTACGAGCAGTACTTC.

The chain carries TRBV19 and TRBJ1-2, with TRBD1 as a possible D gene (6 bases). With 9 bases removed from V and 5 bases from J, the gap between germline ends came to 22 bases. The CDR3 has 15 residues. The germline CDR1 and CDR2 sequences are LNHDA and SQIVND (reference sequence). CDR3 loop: CASQRGGGRGYGYTF. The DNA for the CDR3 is TGTGCCAGCCAAAGGGGTGGAGGAAGGGGGTATGGCTACACCTTC.

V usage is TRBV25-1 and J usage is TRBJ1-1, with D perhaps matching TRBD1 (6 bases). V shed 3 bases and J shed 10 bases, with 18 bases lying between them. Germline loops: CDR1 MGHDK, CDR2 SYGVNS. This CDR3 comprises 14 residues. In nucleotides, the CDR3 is TGTGCCAGCAGTGAGCTGGACAGCAGTATTTTAGCTTTCTTT. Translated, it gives CASSELDSSILAFF. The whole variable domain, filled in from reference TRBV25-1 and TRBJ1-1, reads EADIYQTPRYLVIGTGKKITLECSQTMGHDKMYWYQQDPGMELHLIHYSYGVNSTEKGDLSSESTVSRIRTEHFPLTLESARPSHTSQYLCASSELDSSILAFFGQGTRLTVV.

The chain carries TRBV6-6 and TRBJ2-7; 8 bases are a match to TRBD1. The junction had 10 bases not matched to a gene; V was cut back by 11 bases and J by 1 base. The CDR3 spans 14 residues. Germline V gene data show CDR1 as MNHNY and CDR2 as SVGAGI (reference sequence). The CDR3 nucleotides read TGTGCCTGCCACCGGGACAGGCTTTCCTACGAGCAGTACTTC. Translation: CACHRDRLSYEQYF.

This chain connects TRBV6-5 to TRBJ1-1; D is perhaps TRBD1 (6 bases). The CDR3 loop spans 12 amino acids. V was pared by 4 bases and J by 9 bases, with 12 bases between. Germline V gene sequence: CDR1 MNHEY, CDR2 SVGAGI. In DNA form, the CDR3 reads TGTGCCAGCAGTTCCCACAGGGCCCAAGCTTTCTTT. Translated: CASSSHRAQAFF.

The CDR3 DNA reads TGTGCCAGCTCACCAGGGCCCCTCAACTATGGCTACACCTTC. It encodes CASSPGPLNYGYTF. The chain is built from TRBV18 and TRBJ1-2; D uncertain. V was clipped by 2 bases and J by 2 bases, with 9 bases between them. The CDR3 totals 14 residues. Germline V gives CDR1 KGHSH, CDR2 LQKENI.

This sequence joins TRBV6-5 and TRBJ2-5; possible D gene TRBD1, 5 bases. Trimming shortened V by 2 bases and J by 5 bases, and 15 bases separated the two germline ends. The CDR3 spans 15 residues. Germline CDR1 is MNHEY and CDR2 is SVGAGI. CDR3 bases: TGTGCCAGCAGTTACAGGGGTAGGACACTGGAGACCCAGTACTTC. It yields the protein CASSYRGRTLETQYF.

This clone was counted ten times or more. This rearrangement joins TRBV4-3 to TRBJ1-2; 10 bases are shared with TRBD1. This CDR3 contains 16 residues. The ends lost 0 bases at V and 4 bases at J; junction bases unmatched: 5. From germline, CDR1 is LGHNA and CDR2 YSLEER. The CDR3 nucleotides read TGCGCCAGCAGCCAAGATCCCCGGACAGGGGGCTATGGCTACACCTTC. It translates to CASSQDPRTGGYGYTF.

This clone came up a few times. This chain's CDR3 is CASSQPNSYEQYF. CDR3 nucleotides: TGCGCCAGCAGCCAACCCAACAGCTACGAGCAGTACTTC. This sequence joins TRBV4-1 and TRBJ2-7; D is unresolved. Trimming removed 2 bases from V and 3 bases from J, with 8 bases in between. The length of the CDR3 is 13 residues. Per the germline V gene, CDR1 is MGHRA and CDR2 is YSYEKL.

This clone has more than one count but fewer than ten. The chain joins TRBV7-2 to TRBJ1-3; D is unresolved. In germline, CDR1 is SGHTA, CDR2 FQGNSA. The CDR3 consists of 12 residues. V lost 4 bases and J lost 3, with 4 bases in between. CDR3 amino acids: CASSSFGNTIYF. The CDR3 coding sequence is TGTGCCAGCAGCTCCTTTGGAAACACCATATATTTT.

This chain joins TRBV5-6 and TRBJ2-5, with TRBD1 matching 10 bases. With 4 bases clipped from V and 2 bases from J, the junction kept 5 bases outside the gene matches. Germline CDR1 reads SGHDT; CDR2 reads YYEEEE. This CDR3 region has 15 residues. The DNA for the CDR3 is TGTGCCAGCAGCGCGGTGGACAGGGGGCAAGAGACCCAGTACTTC. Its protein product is CASSAVDRGQETQYF.

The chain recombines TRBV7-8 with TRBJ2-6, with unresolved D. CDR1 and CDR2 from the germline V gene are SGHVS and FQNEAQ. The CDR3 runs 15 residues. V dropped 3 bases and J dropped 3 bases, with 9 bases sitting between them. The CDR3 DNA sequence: TGTGCCAGCAGCTTTAGTATTGGTGGGGCCAACGTCCTGACTTTC. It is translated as CASSFSIGGANVLTF.

CDR3 residues: CASSLGTEPYGYTF. DNA for the CDR3: TGTGCCAGCTCACTTGGGACAGAACCATATGGCTACACCTTC. This sequence joins TRBV18 and TRBJ1-2; 7 nucleotides align to TRBD1. The CDR3 has 14 amino acids. V lost 4 bases, J lost 5 bases, and 7 bases stayed unmatched. CDR1 KGHSH and CDR2 LQKENI come from the germline V gene.

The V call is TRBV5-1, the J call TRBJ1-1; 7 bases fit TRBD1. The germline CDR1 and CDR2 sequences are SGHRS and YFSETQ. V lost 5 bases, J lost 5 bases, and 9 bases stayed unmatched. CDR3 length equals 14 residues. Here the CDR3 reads CASRRQGSRTEAFF. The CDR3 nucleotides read TGCGCCAGCAGGCGACAGGGATCGCGGACTGAAGCTTTCTTT. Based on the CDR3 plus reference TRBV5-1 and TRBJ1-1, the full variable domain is KAGVTQTPRYLIKTRGQQVTLSCSPISGHRSVSWYQQTPGQGLQFLFEYFSETQRNKGNFPGRFSGRQFSNSRSEMNVSTLELGDSALYLCASRRQGSRTEAFFGQGTRLTVV.